This section outlines one TCR beta chain sequence together with its context. The clone's antigen remains unknown. No much larger clone is present one base from it, and per-base qualities are unavailable. This entry comes from a study of beta chain features in type 1 diabetes listed by TCRdb under 2018. Broadly, across the study: No differences in mean age, gender distribution, total cell number or subset yield were found between patients and healthy donors. Whereas all 28 donors provided naive and central memory subsets, regulatory and stem cell-like memory subsets were isolated from just 8 patients and roughly 8 healthy donors. In the study, TCRB repertoires of sorted circulating CD4+ T cell subsets from recently diagnosed type 1 diabetes patients were compared with those of matched healthy donors. Across all samples, some 99 million sorted cells were examined, and cell number per subset correlated strongly with RNA yield.

CDR1 and CDR2 (SGHTA, FQGNSA) derive from the germline V gene. Trimming costs V 5 bases and J 12 bases, and their ends lie 20 bases apart. The CDR3 runs 13 amino acids, cysteine and phenylalanine included. Here the CDR3 DNA is all that survives: 39 bases in frame from base 1. From each donor, a single peripheral blood sample of roughly 0.11 L on average was drawn into heparinised tubes. A BD FACSAria II was used to sort naive, central memory, regulatory and stem cell-like memory CD4+ T cells with a panel that included CD45RO, CCR7, CD25, CD127, CD95 and CD27. Purity was above 95% for every sorted population. PBMCs were isolated right away by Lymphoprep density gradient centrifugation and were stained directly, without culture. Samples were stained and sorted in pairs, with one healthy donor and one patient per experiment, so that batch effects were minimized. All of the isolated RNA was reverse transcribed with the High Capacity cDNA Reverse Transcription Kit, so expressed TCRB transcripts were sequenced. Deep immunoSEQ sequencing was applied to naive, central memory and regulatory T cell samples, giving an average of around 4 million total reads per sample. After sorted cells were lysed in RLT buffer, RNA was extracted with DNase-treated RNeasy Micro or Mini kits, with the choice depending on cell number. Each cell subset was processed separately to prevent cross-contamination, with patient and healthy donor samples processed together. The immunoSEQ multiplex PCR was used to amplify TCRB sequences from cDNA, generating 87-bp fragments that spanned the CDR3 region. The amplicons were sequenced using the Illumina HiSeq platform. In the paper's pipeline: Synthetic template baselines were used to correct PCR bias computationally, reads within Hamming distance 2 were collapsed together, and singletons that could not be merged were discarded. Reads were aligned against IMGT so that V, D and J genes, CDR3 length and insertions or deletions at six rearrangement sites could be assigned. Within each subset, clonotype counts were normalized to sorted cell number, and only after that were true diversity and Gini coefficients computed with the tcR R package. The overlap coefficient, calculated on TCRB nucleotide sequences, was used to measure repertoire sharing. Out-of-frame TCRB sequences from naive cells were analyzed to stand in for the pre-selection repertoire. The immuneACCESS repertoire file appears here via TCRdb, limited to in-frame rearrangements. These files lack a portion of the clones; in checked studies, under half of the deficit traces to unresolved V genes, and the cause of the others is not known. V, J and clone size are taken as reported in that table, and D and trimming were inferred from the DNA itself. Within this sample are 640,000 or so clones, with 11% to 15% of them counted one time only. Clones ranked in the top ten supply 0.03% to 0.045% of the sample.

What the research found in general, with its limitations: Type 1 diabetes patients showed a moderate but significant shortening of TCRB CDR3 length in all four CD4+ subsets. Because cDNA rather than genomic DNA was sequenced, highly expressing activated cells could have been over-represented, although no difference in activation and CD3 levels was found between groups. Shorter templates might have been favored by PCR, but patient and control samples were amplified and corrected together, so both groups would have been affected equally by any skew. Naive, central memory and regulatory TCRB repertoires appeared to be more alike among patients than among healthy donors. Fewer insertions and more nucleotide deletions at VDJ recombination sites were observed in patients with type 1 diabetes, implying thymic rearrangement abnormalities. Because small numbers of individuals were included in the HLA sub-analyses, any influence of HLA type on TCRB rearrangement was left unresolved.

The source of this sequence is a man aged 18 to 35 with type 1 diabetes. This chain joins TRBV7-2 to TRBJ2-7, with the identity of the D gene unclear. The sample taken for sequencing was naive CD4+ T cells from blood. Sample cell subset or site, as interpreted from the label and publication: true naive CD4+ T cells. The sequenced DNA: TGTGCCAGCAGCACCAGCCTTGACACGTCTCGGTACTTC. Protein translation: CASSTSLDTSRYF.